The sequence of this T cell receptor (beta chain) was determined in a study of OX40 agonist ivuxolimab in advanced cancers. Whole-study context: The patients got ivuxolimab, which is an agonistic anti-OX40 (CD134) antibody.

The table came from immunoSEQ multiplex PCR; TCRdb's copy has only in-frame clones and leaves some out. The sample carries approximately 70,000 clones, roughly 90% recorded once. Patients were ineligible given autoimmune disease history or systemic immunosuppression. Sampling of blood occurred at baseline, cycle 4 day 1, and cycle 7 day 1. V was shortened by 3 bases and J by 5 bases, with 12 bases between the two germline ends. This CDR3 is built from 14 residues. Germline V gene lookup returns CDR1 SGHDT and CDR2 YYEEEE. Source: CD4+ or CD8+ T cells sorted from blood, taken in a trial of the OX40 agonist ivuxolimab. The TCR sequence derives from an adult with an advanced solid tumor such as melanoma, head and neck, liver or kidney cancer. The rearrangement links TRBV5-6 to TRBJ2-4, with D possibly being TRBD1 or TRBD2 (6 bases each). CDR3 region: CASSSPGAENIQYF. Here the CDR3 DNA reads TGTGCCAGCAGCTCTCCGGGGGCCGAAAACATTCAGTACTTC.